A selection of T cell receptor beta chains follows, all from one sample in a study of T-cell memory formation after mild COVID-19. TCRdb fed the 5' RACE reads into MiXCR, producing one record per CDR3 protein. Of hundreds of thousands of distinct CDR3 sequences in the sample, about 18% were seen once. Sequenced input: PBMCs or a T cell subset sorted from them (not recorded which). The origin of the receptors is an adult woman who had mild COVID-19 (a few samples of this study predate the infection). Cell type and time point are not known. Both conserved end residues are part of each CDR3.

V gene | CDR3 protein
TRBV29-1 | CSVDARLMNTEAFF
TRBV9 | CASSVGGRDNSPLHF
TRBV9 | CASSVWADTDTQYF
TRBV7-9 | CASSRSVPNNEQFF
TRBV2 | CASRPIGVPNEKLFF
TRBV19 | CASSIGVHSGANVLTF
TRBV24-1 | CATSDSSGYTF
TRBV6-5 | CASSPPWGQGNYGYTF
TRBV29-1 | CSVETNPGNGANVLTF
TRBV6-6 | CASTASYSYQPQHF
TRBV3-1 | CASSQRASTYEQYF
TRBV5-1 | CASSLEGDSNQPQHF
TRBV5-1 | CASTRGLAYGYTF
TRBV5-5 | CASSLGVTDKNTIYF
TRBV18 | CASSLSGHLNTEAFF
TRBV14 | CASSPSGGNEQFF
TRBV6-5 | CASSYTLRQGYNSPLHF
TRBV7-8 | CASSLAGTGGENEQFF
TRBV15 | CATSGLADTDTQYF
TRBV9 | CASSADSGATNEKLFF
TRBV3-1 | CASMPGQGRTEAFF
TRBV5-1 | CASGIDRAAFF
TRBV6-2/TRBV6-3 | CATRRGEHNEQFF
TRBV3-1 | CASSSGGGSNQPQHF
TRBV25-1 | CASSPSSGFGGTQYF